This T cell receptor beta chain appears in the sequencing data of a study of shared clonotypes between healthy human individuals. TCRdb keeps only in-frame clones here, not all; method: immunoSEQ multiplex PCR. The sample records about 660,000 clones, 74% being singletons. V was shortened by 2 bases and J by 6 bases, with 8 bases between the two germline ends. The CDR3 is 13 amino acids. V and J are TRBV23-1 and TRBJ2-1, with TRBD1 as a possible D gene (5 bases). TRBV23-1 is reported as an ORF; its role is uncertain. The receptor's source is a woman aged 25 to 39 in good health. The source material was memory CD4+ T cells sorted from blood. The subset: CD45RA-negative fraction. The CDR3 protein is CASSQAQGNEQFF. DNA of the CDR3: TGCGCCAGCAGTCAAGCCCAGGGCAATGAGCAGTTCTTC.